The next 30 T cell receptor beta chains were all read from a single sample in a study of OX40 agonist ivuxolimab in advanced cancers. Library preparation employed the immunoSEQ multiplex PCR assay. TCRdb retrieved this table from immuneACCESS and kept in-frame rearrangements only. Not all clones are present; in checked studies, unresolved V genes account for under half, and no reason is known for the remainder. The sample data list 70,000 to 80,000 clones, and around 91% of these were observed just once. Of the sample, approximately 0.38% is held by the ten largest clones. Sequencing was performed on CD4+ or CD8+ T cells sorted from blood, taken in a trial of the OX40 agonist ivuxolimab. Source of these receptors: an adult with an advanced solid tumor such as melanoma, head and neck, liver or kidney cancer.

The chain couples TRBV5-8 to TRBJ2-1; the D call may be TRBD1 or TRBD2 (6 bases each). V gave up 0 bases and J gave up 9 bases, with 16 bases separating them. The germline CDR1 and CDR2 sequences are SGHTS and YDEGEE. The CDR3 is 15 residues long. CDR3 nucleotide sequence: TGTGCCAGCAGCTTGGAGGGCGGGGCCAGGGGTGAGCAGTTCTTC. Amino acid sequence: CASSLEGGARGEQFF.

This clone has a single count. The chain recombines TRBV4-1 with TRBJ2-7; no definite D call. The germline gives CDR1 MGHRA, CDR2 YSYEKL. This CDR3 region has 13 residues. Deletions cut 0 bases from V and 6 bases from J, with 9 bases between. CDR3 protein: CASSQEGWSEQYF. DNA for the CDR3: TGCGCCAGCAGCCAAGAAGGCTGGAGCGAGCAGTACTTC.

The chain is built from TRBV6-1 and TRBJ1-5; weak D call: TRBD1 (6 bases). The CDR3 is made up of 14 amino acids. Germline CDR1 reads MNHNS; CDR2 reads SASEGT. The V gene lost 4 bases and the J gene lost 7 bases, with 14 bases spanning the gap. CDR3 DNA: TGTGCCAGCAGTGTCCCCAGGGGTGACCAGCCCCAGCATTTT. It yields the protein CASSVPRGDQPQHF.

The chain joins TRBV18 to TRBJ1-1, with D perhaps TRBD1 (5 bases). CDR3 length: 15 residues. The germline V gene has CDR1 KGHSH and CDR2 LQKENI. The V end lost 5 bases, the J end lost 4 bases, and 17 bases lay between the germline ends. CDR3 nucleotide sequence: TGTGCCAGCTCATTAGACCGGGACGGGGGCACTGAAGCTTTCTTT. Translating gives CASSLDRDGGTEAFF. The variable domain in full, with the rest retrieved from reference TRBV18 and TRBJ1-1, is NAGVMQNPRHLVRRRGQEARLRCSPMKGHSHVYWYRQLPEEGLKFMVYLQKENIIDESGMPKERFSAEFPKEGPSILRIQQVVRGDSAAYFCASSLDRDGGTEAFFGQGTRLTVV.

This rearrangement joins TRBV7-2 to TRBJ2-1; no clear D gene. The CDR3 contains 15 residues. The V gene's germline CDR1 is SGHTA and CDR2 FQGNSA. The germline V and J ends were trimmed by 4 bases and 0 bases, with 10 bases remaining between them. DNA for the CDR3: TGTGCCAGCAGCTCCAGCGCGAGCTCCTACAATGAGCAGTTCTTC. It is translated as CASSSSASSYNEQFF.

V usage is TRBV6-4 and J usage is TRBJ1-2; 11 bases agree with TRBD1. V lost 9 bases to trimming and J lost 4 bases; unmatched junction nucleotides: 13. The germline V gene has CDR1 MRHNA and CDR2 SNTAGT. The CDR3 loop spans 16 amino acids. CDR3 sequence (DNA): TGTGCCAGATACTCCGGGACAGGGGGACGAGGCTATGGCTACACCTTC. It codes for CARYSGTGGRGYGYTF.

The chain couples TRBV5-6 to TRBJ2-5; D possibly corresponds to TRBD1 (5 bases). This CDR3 contains 14 residues. Germline V gene data show CDR1 as SGHDT and CDR2 as YYEEEE. V lost 4 bases and J lost 9, with 19 bases in between. CDR3 protein: CASSPQDSSLSQYF. The CDR3 bases are TGTGCCAGCAGCCCACAGGATTCCTCGTTGTCCCAGTACTTC.

The genes are TRBV27 and TRBJ2-7; 8 nucleotides align to TRBD2. This CDR3 is built from 13 residues. Germline assignment: CDR1 MNHEY and CDR2 SMNVEV (reference sequence). J gave up 2 bases and V 8 bases, and 5 bases lay outside the gene matches. This CDR3 reads CASGLAGTYEQYF. CDR3 nucleotides: TGTGCCAGCGGACTAGCAGGTACCTACGAGCAGTACTTC.

This clone was recorded only once. The V call is TRBV29-1, the J call TRBJ1-1; no clear D. The CDR3 is 12 residues long. V was shortened by 3 bases and J by 2 bases, with 7 bases between the two germline ends. The V gene's germline CDR1 is SQVTM and CDR2 ANQGSEA. As DNA, the CDR3 is TGCAGCGTTGAGTGGCTTAACACTGAAGCTTTCTTT. Its protein is CSVEWLNTEAFF.

The chain combines TRBV18 with TRBJ2-3, with 9 positions matching TRBD2. After removal of 0 bases from V and 2 bases from J, the junction contained 3 bases not matched to a gene. This CDR3 region has 16 residues. Germline CDR1 and CDR2: KGHSH and LQKENI. This chain's CDR3 is CASSPPSGRTTDTQYF. CDR3 DNA: TGTGCCAGCTCACCACCGAGCGGGAGGACCACAGATACGCAGTATTTT. Supplemented by reference TRBV18 and TRBJ2-3, the full variable domain reads NAGVMQNPRHLVRRRGQEARLRCSPMKGHSHVYWYRQLPEEGLKFMVYLQKENIIDESGMPKERFSAEFPKEGPSILRIQQVVRGDSAAYFCASSPPSGRTTDTQYFGPGTRLTVL.

The chain uses TRBV19 and TRBJ1-1; D not certain. With 5 bases removed from V and 3 bases from J, the gap between germline ends came to 10 bases. The V gene's germline CDR1 is LNHDA and CDR2 SQIVND (reference sequence). The CDR3 runs to 13 residues. The CDR3 region is CASSRVRDTEAFF. Here the CDR3 DNA reads TGTGCCAGTAGTCGGGTACGGGACACTGAAGCTTTCTTT. Together with reference TRBV19 and TRBJ1-1, the CDR3 gives the full variable domain: DGGITQSPKYLFRKEGQNVTLSCEQNLNHDAMYWYRQDPGQGLRLIYYSQIVNDFQKGDIAEGYSVSREKKESFPLTVTSAQKNPTAFYLCASSRVRDTEAFFGQGTRLTVV.

The chain couples TRBV29-1 to TRBJ2-7, with no clear D. Trimming removed 4 bases from V and 1 base from J, with 8 bases in between. Looked up from germline, CDR1 is SQVTM and CDR2 is ANQGSEA. The CDR3 is made up of 12 amino acids. This CDR3 reads CSVVPGSYEQYF. In nucleotides, the CDR3 is TGCAGCGTTGTTCCCGGATCCTACGAGCAGTACTTC.

This chain uses TRBV10-3 with TRBJ2-7, with 7 bases aligning to TRBD2. The CDR3 spans 11 residues. In germline, CDR1 is ENHRY, CDR2 SYGVKD. The CDR3 loop is CASAGMDEQYF. DNA of the CDR3: TGTGCTTCAGCGGGAATGGACGAGCAGTACTTC.

The rearrangement uses TRBV18 and TRBJ1-2; 7 bases are shared with TRBD1. The CDR3 consists of 14 residues. V lost 5 bases, J lost 6 bases, and 9 bases stayed unmatched. Germline V gene lookup returns CDR1 KGHSH and CDR2 LQKENI. CDR3 bases: TGTGCCAGCTCAGCAGACACAGGGGTGCATGGCTACACCTTC. It is translated as CASSADTGVHGYTF.

The rearrangement uses TRBV23-1 and TRBJ2-1, with D perhaps matching TRBD1 (5 bases). TRBV23-1 has ORF status, its function being uncertain. V gave up 0 bases and J gave up 6 bases, with 18 bases separating them. This CDR3 is 17 amino acids long. The CDR3 sequence: CASSQSVWTRKTNEQFF. The CDR3 DNA reads TGCGCCAGCAGTCAATCTGTGTGGACAAGAAAAACCAATGAGCAGTTCTTC.

The gene calls are TRBV19 and TRBJ2-2, with D perhaps being TRBD1 or TRBD2 (5 bases each). The CDR3 is 17 residues long. The germline gives CDR1 LNHDA, CDR2 SQIVND (reference sequence). V was shortened by 5 bases and J by 0 bases, with 16 bases between the two germline ends. CDR3 bases: TGTGCCAGTAGTGCACGGGACGTGTTCGCGAACACCGGGGAGCTGTTTTTT. It is translated as CASSARDVFANTGELFF. Full variable domain (missing parts from reference TRBV19 and TRBJ2-2): DGGITQSPKYLFRKEGQNVTLSCEQNLNHDAMYWYRQDPGQGLRLIYYSQIVNDFQKGDIAEGYSVSREKKESFPLTVTSAQKNPTAFYLCASSARDVFANTGELFFGEGSRLTVL.

The rearrangement uses TRBV6-5 and TRBJ2-3, with D possibly being TRBD1 or TRBD2 (5 bases each). The CDR3 loop spans 14 amino acids. Germline CDR1 and CDR2: MNHEY and SVGAGI. V dropped 7 bases and J dropped 6 bases, with 17 bases sitting between them. CDR3 bases: TGTGCCAGCACTCCCGGGGCGGAGTCTGATACGCAGTATTTT. Amino acids: CASTPGAESDTQYF.

V and J are TRBV10-2 and TRBJ1-1; a weak D match, TRBD1 (6 bases). The V gene's germline CDR1 is WSHSY and CDR2 SAAADI. This CDR3 spans 14 amino acids. Trimming left V 2 bases short and J 8 bases short, with 15 bases between. For the CDR3, the DNA is TGCGCCAGCAGTGAGCTCTCGGGACAACTCGAAGCTTTCTTT. Its protein product is CASSELSGQLEAFF.

This chain links TRBV10-3 with TRBJ1-6; D unclear. The length of the CDR3 is 15 residues. V gave up 0 bases and J gave up 7 bases, with 10 bases separating them. CDR1 is ENHRY, CDR2 SYGVKD, per germline. The CDR3: CAISESKQQNSPLHF. The CDR3 DNA reads as TGTGCCATCAGTGAGTCGAAACAGCAAAATTCACCCCTCCACTTT.

V gene TRBV19 combines with J gene TRBJ1-3, with 10 positions matching TRBD1. The CDR3 loop spans 16 amino acids. V trimming: 6 bases; J trimming: 1 base; junction bases outside the gene matches: 6. Germline V CDR1 and CDR2: LNHDA, SQIVND (reference sequence). The CDR3 nucleotides are TGTGCCAGTAGGAGGGACAGGGGCCATTCTGGAAACACCATATATTTT. Encoded protein: CASRRDRGHSGNTIYF.

With respect to this clone: This same CDR3 is encoded by further DNA sequences in the sample. The V call is TRBV7-9, the J call TRBJ1-5; TRBD1 matches at 8 bases. This CDR3 has 14 residues. The V gene's germline CDR1 is SEHNR and CDR2 FQNEAQ (reference sequence). The V and J ends lost 4 bases and 4 bases, in that order; junction bases with no gene match: 3. The CDR3 here is CASSSGQGNQPQHF. The CDR3 DNA sequence: TGTGCCAGCAGCTCAGGACAGGGTAATCAGCCCCAGCATTTT.

This chain uses TRBV7-2 with TRBJ2-1; D is possibly TRBD1 (6 bases). V was pared by 6 bases and J by 7 bases, with 13 bases between. This CDR3 region has 13 residues. Germline CDR1 reads SGHTA; CDR2 reads FQGNSA. The CDR3 coding sequence is TGTGCCAGCAGTAACGGACAGACAAATGAGCAGTTCTTC. Translated, it gives CASSNGQTNEQFF.

The chain couples TRBV5-1 to TRBJ2-5, with TRBD2 matching 9 bases. This CDR3 comprises 15 residues. The V and J ends lost 0 bases and 3 bases, in that order; junction bases with no gene match: 3. Germline-derived CDR1 and CDR2 are SGHRS and YFSETQ. The CDR3 loop is CASSLGASGKETQYF. CDR3 coding DNA: TGCGCCAGCAGCTTGGGGGCTAGCGGGAAAGAGACCCAGTACTTC.

The chain recombines TRBV7-6 with TRBJ1-1; D uncertain. Trimming pared 3 bases from V and 1 base from J, leaving 6 bases between. The length of the CDR3 is 13 residues. Looked up from germline, CDR1 is SGHVS and CDR2 is FNYEAQ. CDR3 coding DNA: TGTGCCAGCAGCTTTCAACAGAACACTGAAGCTTTCTTT. Translated, it gives CASSFQQNTEAFF.

This clone was counted once. V and J are TRBV4-3 and TRBJ2-3; D unresolved. CDR1 LGHNA and CDR2 YSLEER come from the germline V gene. The CDR3 sequence is 16 residues long. The V gene lost 6 bases and the J gene lost 0 bases, with 16 bases spanning the gap. The CDR3 loop reads CASSPFSDISTDTQYF. The CDR3 DNA reads as TGCGCCAGCAGTCCATTTTCGGATATTAGCACAGATACGCAGTATTTT.

The chain recombines TRBV28 with TRBJ1-6; no clear D. CDR1 is MDHEN and CDR2 is SYDVKM in the germline V gene. Trimming cost V 8 bases and J 8 bases, with 19 bases left between them. This CDR3 comprises 15 residues. The CDR3 region is CASSEQNSGYSPLHF. In nucleotides, the CDR3 is TGTGCCAGCTCCGAGCAAAATTCCGGATATTCACCCCTCCACTTT.

The chain recombines TRBV5-8 with TRBJ2-7; no firm D call. The CDR3 totals 11 residues. Germline V gene lookup returns CDR1 SGHTS and CDR2 YDEGEE. Trimming pared 5 bases from V and 6 bases from J, leaving 9 bases between. The CDR3 reads CASSYVSEQYF. The DNA for the CDR3 is TGTGCCAGCAGTTACGTCTCCGAGCAGTACTTC.

The chain recombines TRBV6-5 with TRBJ2-1, with D perhaps assigned TRBD1 or TRBD2 (5 bases each). The V gene lost 2 bases and the J gene lost 9 bases, with 14 bases spanning the gap. Germline values: CDR1 MNHEY, CDR2 SVGAGI. This CDR3 has 14 amino acids. The CDR3 is CASSYRQGGGEQFF. The CDR3 coding sequence is TGTGCCAGCAGTTACCGCCAGGGCGGAGGTGAGCAGTTCTTC.

The chain has TRBV12-2 and TRBJ1-5. TRBV12-2 counts as a pseudogene. This CDR3 contains 16 residues. The CDR3 nucleotides are TGTGCAAGTCGCTTAGGATTGCGGGGAAGCAATCAGCCCCAGCATTTT. It encodes CASRLGLRGSNQPQHF.

This clone appeared a few times. This chain joins TRBV12-5 and TRBJ1-2; maybe TRBD1 (6 bases). This CDR3 is built from 14 residues. Germline CDR1 reads LGHNT; CDR2 reads FRNRAP. Deletions cut 3 bases from V and 4 bases from J, with 12 bases between. CDR3 in amino acids: CASGFGGAVYGYTF. The DNA for the CDR3 is TGTGCTAGTGGTTTCGGGGGCGCGGTCTATGGCTACACCTTC.